What follows is one TCR beta chain and its context. These data originate in a study of blood T cell repertoires in COVID-19. In the study overall: The origin of the acute and convalescent COVID-19 samples was the United States, Italy and Spain.

The CDR3 sequence is 15 residues long. The V and J ends lost 7 bases and 5 bases, in that order; junction bases with no gene match: 10. CDR1 MNHEY and CDR2 SVGAGI come from the germline V gene. The table came from immunoSEQ multiplex PCR; TCRdb's copy has only in-frame clones and leaves some out. Of around 100,000 clones in the sample, approximately 85% were seen once. The V gene is TRBV6-5, the J gene TRBJ2-3; TRBD1 matches at 9 bases. The source material was peripheral blood. This receptor was taken from a man aged 65 to 79 with acute or convalescent COVID-19. CDR3 amino acids: CASNQGGQGLDTQYF. The CDR3, as DNA: TGTGCCAGCAACCAAGGGGGACAGGGTCTAGATACGCAGTATTTT.